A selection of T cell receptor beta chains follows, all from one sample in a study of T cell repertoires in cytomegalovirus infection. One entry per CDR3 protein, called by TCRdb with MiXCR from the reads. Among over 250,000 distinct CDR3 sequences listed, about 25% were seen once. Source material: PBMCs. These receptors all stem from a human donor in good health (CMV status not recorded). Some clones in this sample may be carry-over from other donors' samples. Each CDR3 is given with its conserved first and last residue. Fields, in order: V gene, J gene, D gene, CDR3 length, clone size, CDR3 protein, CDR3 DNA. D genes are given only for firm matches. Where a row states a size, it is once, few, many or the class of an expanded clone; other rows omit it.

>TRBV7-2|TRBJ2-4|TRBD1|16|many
CASSLAGGATKNIQYF
TGTGCCAGCAGCTTAGCAGGGGGCGCAACCAAAAACATTCAGTACTTC
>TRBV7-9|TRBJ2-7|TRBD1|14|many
CASSAGTGIYEQYF
TGTGCCAGCAGCGCCGGGACAGGGATCTACGAGCAGTACTTC
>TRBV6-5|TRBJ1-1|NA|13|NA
CASRHRRSTEAFF
TGTGCCAGCAGACATCGAAGAAGCACTGAAGCTTTCTTT
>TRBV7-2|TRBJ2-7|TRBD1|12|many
CASSSSGQGVYF
TGTGCCAGCAGCTCCTCTGGGCAGGGGGTGTACTTC
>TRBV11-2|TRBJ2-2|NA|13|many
CASSLSYTGELFF
TGTGCCAGCAGCTTAAGCTACACCGGGGAGCTGTTTTTT
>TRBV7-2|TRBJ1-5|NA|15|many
CASTLKGREFEPQHF
TGTGCCAGCACCTTAAAGGGCAGGGAGTTTGAGCCCCAGCATTTT
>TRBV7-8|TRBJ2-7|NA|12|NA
CASSSGWGEQYF
TGTGCCAGCAGCTCAGGATGGGGCGAGCAGTACTTC
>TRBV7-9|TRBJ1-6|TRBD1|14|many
CASSGDRVNSPLHF
TGTGCCAGCAGCGGGGACAGGGTAAATTCACCCCTCCACTTT
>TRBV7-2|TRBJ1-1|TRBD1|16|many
CASSLRDRVMNTEAFF
TGTGCCAGCAGCTTAAGGGACAGGGTGATGAACACTGAAGCTTTCTTT
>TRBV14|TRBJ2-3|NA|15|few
CASSQAAGLSDTQYF
TGTGCCAGCAGCCAAGCGGCGGGTCTGTCAGATACGCAGTATTTT
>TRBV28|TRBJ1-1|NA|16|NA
CASRGSGWGRNTEAFF
TGTGCCAGCAGGGGCAGCGGTTGGGGACGGAACACTGAAGCTTTCTTT
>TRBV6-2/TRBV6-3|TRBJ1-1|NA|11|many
CASSQGIEAFF
TGTGCCAGCAGCCAGGGGATTGAAGCTTTCTTT
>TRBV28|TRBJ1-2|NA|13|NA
CASSLSAGDGYTF
TGTGCCAGCAGTTTAAGCGCAGGGGATGGCTACACCTTC
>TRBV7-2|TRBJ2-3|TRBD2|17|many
CASSRIAGGPLTDTQYF
TGTGCCAGCAGCCGAATAGCGGGAGGCCCACTCACAGATACGCAGTATTTT
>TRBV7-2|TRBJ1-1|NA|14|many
CASSLVTGDPEAFF
TGTGCCAGCAGCTTAGTCACGGGCGACCCAGAAGCTTTCTTT
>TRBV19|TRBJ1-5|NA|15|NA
CASSIRGQSNQPQHF
TGTGCCAGTAGTATCCGAGGACAGAGCAATCAGCCCCAGCATTTT
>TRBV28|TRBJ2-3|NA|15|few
CASSFRRGSTDTQYF
TGTGCCAGCAGTTTCCGGCGGGGATCCACAGATACGCAGTATTTT
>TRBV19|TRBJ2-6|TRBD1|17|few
CASSATGGYSGANVLTF
TGTGCCAGTAGCGCGACAGGGGGCTACTCTGGGGCCAACGTCCTGACTTTC
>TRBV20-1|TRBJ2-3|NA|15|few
CSARPTGLRTDTQYF
TGCAGTGCTAGACCCACGGGACTCCGCACAGATACGCAGTATTTT
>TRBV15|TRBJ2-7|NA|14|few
CATSREGTLYEQYF
TGTGCCACCAGCAGAGAAGGGACTCTCTACGAGCAGTACTTC
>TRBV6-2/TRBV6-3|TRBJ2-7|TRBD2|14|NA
CASARTSGGSEQYF
TGTGCCAGCGCGCGGACTAGCGGAGGGTCCGAGCAGTACTTC
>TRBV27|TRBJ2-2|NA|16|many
CASSRRLGLNTGELFF
TGTGCCAGCAGTCGCCGACTAGGGCTGAACACCGGGGAGCTGTTTTTT
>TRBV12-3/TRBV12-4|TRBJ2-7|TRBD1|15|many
CASNFGRDRNYEQYF
TGTGCCAGCAACTTCGGAAGGGACAGAAACTACGAGCAGTACTTC